This paragraph covers one TCR beta chain sequence. Its antigen remains unknown. This sample was included in a study of blood T cells in healthy people across ages. V shed 3 bases and J 0 bases; nucleotides not matched to a gene: 7. The CDR3 has 18 residues. Per germline, CDR1 SGDLS and CDR2 YYNGEE. Primed by a sample-barcoded 5' primer and a J-beta primer mix, a second PCR proceeded for 7 to 11 cycles. Each cDNA was tagged by a template-switch adaptor containing 12 random nucleotides. One entry per CDR3 protein, called by TCRdb with MiXCR from the 5' RACE reads. The table includes about 940,000 distinct CDR3 sequences, about 48% detected once. Researchers collected around 11 milliliters of peripheral blood from every single donor. Findings of the study overall: The long-lived group displayed more naive CD4+ cells, plus higher diversity, than the aged donors did. Measured against age, TCR beta diversity per million T cells decreased in a roughly linear manner.

The clonotype originates from a young man in good health. The V and J genes are TRBV9 and TRBJ2-2; 11 bases fit TRBD2. The material sequenced was blood. CDR3 sequence (DNA): TGTGCCAGCAGCGCTAGCGGGGGGTACATATCGAACACCGGGGAGCTGTTTTTT. It specifies CASSASGGYISNTGELFF.